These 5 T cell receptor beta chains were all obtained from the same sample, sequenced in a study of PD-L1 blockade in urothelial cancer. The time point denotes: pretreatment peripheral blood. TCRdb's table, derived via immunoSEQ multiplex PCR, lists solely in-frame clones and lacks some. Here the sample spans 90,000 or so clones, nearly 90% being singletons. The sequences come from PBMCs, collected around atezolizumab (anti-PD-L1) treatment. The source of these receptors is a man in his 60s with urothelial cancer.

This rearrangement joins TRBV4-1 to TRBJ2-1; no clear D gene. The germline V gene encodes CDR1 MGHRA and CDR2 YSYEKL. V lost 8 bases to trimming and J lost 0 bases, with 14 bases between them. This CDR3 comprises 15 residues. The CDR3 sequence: CASSSLSGSYNEQFF. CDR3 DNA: TGCGCCAGCTCCTCTCTGTCCGGCTCCTACAATGAGCAGTTCTTC.

CDR3 loop: CASSPAGGGYNEQFF. For the CDR3, the DNA is TGTGCCAGCAGCCCGGCCGGGGGTGGGTACAATGAGCAGTTCTTC. This rearrangement joins TRBV7-2 to TRBJ2-1, with a weak D call TRBD2 (6 bases). V was pared by 5 bases and J by 4 bases, with 15 bases between. CDR1 SGHTA and CDR2 FQGNSA come from the germline V gene. The CDR3 has 15 residues.

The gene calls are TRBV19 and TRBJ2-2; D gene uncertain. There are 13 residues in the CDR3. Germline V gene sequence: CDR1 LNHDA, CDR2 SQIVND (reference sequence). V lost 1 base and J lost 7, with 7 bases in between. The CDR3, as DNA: TGTGCCAGTAGTATAGGACTGGGCGGGGAGCTGTTTTTT. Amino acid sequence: CASSIGLGGELFF.

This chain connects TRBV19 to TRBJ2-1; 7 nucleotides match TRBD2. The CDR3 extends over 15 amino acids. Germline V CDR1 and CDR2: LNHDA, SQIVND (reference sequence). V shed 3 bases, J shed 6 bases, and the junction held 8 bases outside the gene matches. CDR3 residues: CASSIMSGEINEQFF. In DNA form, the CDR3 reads TGTGCCAGTAGTATCATGAGCGGGGAGATCAATGAGCAGTTCTTC.

The CDR3 here is CASSPVWEGFTRRYEQYF. CDR3 coding DNA: TGCGCCAGCAGCCCCGTCTGGGAGGGCTTCACACGACGCTACGAGCAGTACTTC. The chain links TRBV5-1 to TRBJ2-7; 7 nucleotides agree with TRBD2. Germline CDR1 and CDR2: SGHRS and YFSETQ. The CDR3 runs to 18 residues. The J segment lost 3 bases and the V segment lost 4 bases, leaving 19 bases of the junction unmatched.